Shown below are 24 T cell receptor beta chains from a single sample sequenced in a study of PD-1 blockade in classical Hodgkin lymphoma. Some clones are missing from TCRdb's copy, which holds only in-frame ones; the method was immunoSEQ multiplex PCR. In the table there are tens of thousands of clones, 88% of which are singletons. Patients all relapsed after autologous stem cell transplantation, and there was variation in brentuximab vedotin exposure. Here the sequenced sample was peripheral blood mononuclear cells (PBMCs), taken at baseline. The receptor source for this set is a human donor with classical Hodgkin lymphoma.

The chain employs TRBV6-1 and TRBJ2-2; maybe TRBD1 (5 bases). Between the trimmed V and J ends, which lost 6 bases and 0 bases, there was a span of 11 bases. Germline V lookup: CDR1 MNHNS, CDR2 SASEGT. The length of the CDR3 is 15 residues. CDR3 amino acids: CASSHDSANTGELFF. The CDR3 DNA sequence: TGTGCCAGCAGCCATGACAGCGCGAACACCGGGGAGCTGTTTTTT.

This chain joins TRBV20-1 and TRBJ2-1, with D possibly being TRBD1 (5 bases). Germline CDR1 DFQATT, CDR2 SNEGSKA (reference sequence). V was clipped by 6 bases and J by 6 bases, with 9 bases between them. The CDR3 length is 11 residues. For the CDR3, the DNA is TGCAGTGCCCCAAGGGGCAATGAGCAGTTCTTC. Translating it yields CSAPRGNEQFF.

The chain recombines TRBV15 with TRBJ2-1; D not certain. The CDR3 length is 14 residues. V was pared by 0 bases and J by 3 bases, with 6 bases between. Germline V CDR1 and CDR2: LNHNV, YYDKDF (reference sequence). The CDR3 DNA reads as TGTGCCACCAGCAGAGAGACCAGCTACAATGAGCAGTTCTTC. Its protein product is CATSRETSYNEQFF.

The V gene is TRBV7-2, the J gene TRBJ1-2; a possible D gene is TRBD1 (5 bases). Germline V gene data show CDR1 as SGHTA and CDR2 as FQGNSA. V shed 5 bases and J shed 8 bases, with 18 bases lying between them. This CDR3 comprises 14 residues. CDR3 DNA sequence: TGTGCCAGCAGCGACTCCTGGGACGGTGGAGGCTACACCTTC. Translation gives CASSDSWDGGGYTF. Based on the CDR3 plus reference TRBV7-2 and TRBJ1-2, the full variable domain is GAGVSQSPSNKVTEKGKDVELRCDPISGHTALYWYRQSLGQGLEFLIYFQGNSAPDKSGLPSDRFSAERTGGSVSTLTIQRTQQEDSAVYLCASSDSWDGGGYTFGSGTRLTVV.

CDR3: CASSPRGQGDNEQFF. In DNA, the CDR3 is TGTGCCAGCTCACCTAGAGGACAGGGCGACAATGAGCAGTTCTTC. This sequence joins TRBV18 and TRBJ2-1; 8 positions match TRBD1. CDR1 is KGHSH and CDR2 is LQKENI in the germline V gene. Unmatched junction bases numbered 6, after V lost 3 bases and J lost 5 bases. This CDR3 region has 15 residues. Using reference TRBV18 and TRBJ2-1 for the parts outside the CDR3, the full variable domain is NAGVMQNPRHLVRRRGQEARLRCSPMKGHSHVYWYRQLPEEGLKFMVYLQKENIIDESGMPKERFSAEFPKEGPSILRIQQVVRGDSAAYFCASSPRGQGDNEQFFGPGTRLTVL.

This chain links TRBV7-3 with TRBJ2-2, with D uncertain. CDR1 and CDR2 (germline): SGHTA, FQGTGA. V gave up 3 bases and J gave up 2 bases, with 13 bases separating them. The length of the CDR3 is 16 residues. The CDR3 nucleotides read TGTGCCAGCAGCTTTTACCCAGCAGATAACACCGGGGAGCTGTTTTTT. It encodes CASSFYPADNTGELFF.

The sample holds a few counts of this clone. The V call is TRBV27, the J call TRBJ1-2; TRBD1 agrees at 7 bases. The germline V gene has CDR1 MNHEY and CDR2 SMNVEV (reference sequence). The V gene end was trimmed by 5 bases and the J gene end by 0 bases; junction bases not matched to a gene: 6. The CDR3 is 15 amino acids. The CDR3 loop reads CASSTRGQANYGYTF. The CDR3, as DNA: TGTGCCAGCAGTACTCGAGGACAGGCTAACTATGGCTACACCTTC.

This clone was recorded once. The chain joins TRBV19 to TRBJ2-2; 7 bases are shared with TRBD2. Germline loops: CDR1 LNHDA, CDR2 SQIVND (reference sequence). There are 14 residues in the CDR3. The V gene end was trimmed by 6 bases and the J gene end by 6 bases; junction bases not matched to a gene: 7. The CDR3 DNA reads TGTGCCAGTAGAACCGGGACTATCGCCGGGGAGCTGTTTTTT. The encoded protein is CASRTGTIAGELFF.

The chain employs TRBV5-1 and TRBJ2-2; 7 nucleotides match TRBD2. The CDR3 extends over 15 amino acids. The V gene's germline CDR1 is SGHRS and CDR2 YFSETQ. V shed 6 bases and J 4 bases; nucleotides not matched to a gene: 9. CDR3 residues: CASTRRGDPTGELFF. CDR3 coding DNA: TGCGCCAGCACCCGACGGGGGGATCCCACCGGGGAGCTGTTTTTT.

The J gene is TRBJ2-7, the V gene TRBV6-6; D perhaps matches TRBD1 (6 bases). CDR1 is MNHNY and CDR2 is SVGAGI in the germline V gene (reference sequence). CDR3 length: 15 amino acids. The germline V and J ends were trimmed by 6 bases and 0 bases, with 15 bases remaining between them. The CDR3 coding sequence is TGTGCCAGCAGCCGACAGGTTTTAAGCTCCTACGAGCAGTACTTC. Protein: CASSRQVLSSYEQYF.

This sequence joins TRBV7-6 and TRBJ2-3; D gene ambiguous. Germline V gene lookup returns CDR1 SGHVS and CDR2 FNYEAQ. The CDR3 contains 15 residues. V shed 1 base and J shed 6 bases, with 14 bases lying between them. In DNA, the CDR3 is TGTGCCAGCAGCTTAGGGGCCGTGGGAATGGATACGCAGTATTTT. Residues: CASSLGAVGMDTQYF.

The rearrangement joins TRBV6-5 to TRBJ1-1, with 8 bases fitting TRBD1. The CDR3 consists of 14 residues. Germline CDR1 and CDR2: MNHEY and SVGAGI. V was pared by 2 bases and J by 5 bases, with 4 bases of the junction left unmatched. The CDR3: CASSYMRTGTEAFF. CDR3 nucleotide sequence: TGTGCCAGCAGTTACATGAGGACAGGGACTGAAGCTTTCTTT.

The chain joins TRBV7-8 to TRBJ2-3, with 11 bases lining up with TRBD2. J gave up 2 bases and V 6 bases, and 7 bases lay outside the gene matches. CDR3 length equals 16 residues. CDR1 SGHVS and CDR2 FQNEAQ come from the germline V gene. As DNA, the CDR3 is TGTGCCAGCAGAAAGGGACTAGCGGCTCTCACAGATACGCAGTATTTT. Protein product: CASRKGLAALTDTQYF.

This chain uses TRBV7-9 with TRBJ2-1, with a weak D call TRBD1 (6 bases). The CDR3 is 13 residues long. The germline V gene has CDR1 SEHNR and CDR2 FQNEAQ (reference sequence). Deletions cut 7 bases from V and 7 bases from J, with 14 bases between. The chain's CDR3 is CASKAGVGNEQFF. The CDR3 DNA follows: TGTGCCAGCAAGGCAGGGGTGGGAAATGAGCAGTTCTTC. Supplemented by reference TRBV7-9 and TRBJ2-1, the full variable domain reads DTGVSQNPRHKITKRGQNVTFRCDPISEHNRLYWYRQTLGQGPEFLTYFQNEAQLEKSRLLSDRFSAERPKGSFSTLEIQRTEQGDSAMYLCASKAGVGNEQFFGPGTRLTVL.

This chain connects TRBV28 to TRBJ1-1; D is perhaps TRBD1 (6 bases). Germline V gives CDR1 MDHEN, CDR2 SYDVKM. The CDR3 is 14 residues long. V was trimmed by 6 bases and J by 2 bases, leaving 13 bases between them. CDR3: CASSPTGFNTEAFF. CDR3 in DNA: TGTGCCAGCAGCCCTACAGGGTTTAACACTGAAGCTTTCTTT.

V is TRBV29-1 and J is TRBJ1-1; 9 bases line up with TRBD1. V dropped 4 bases and J dropped 1; count of bases not matched to a gene: 4. The germline CDR1 and CDR2 sequences are SQVTM and ANQGSEA. The CDR3 length is 14 residues. As DNA, the CDR3 is TGCAGCGTTGGGTGGGACAGGGCGAACACTGAAGCTTTCTTT. Protein: CSVGWDRANTEAFF.

The genes are TRBV19 and TRBJ2-2, with D hard to call. The CDR3 has 13 residues. V was clipped by 6 bases and J by 3 bases, with 8 bases between them. The germline V gene has CDR1 LNHDA and CDR2 SQIVND (reference sequence). The CDR3 DNA sequence: TGTGCCAGTAGCCTGAGGTACACCGGGGAGCTGTTTTTT. This encodes CASSLRYTGELFF.

The chain links TRBV5-4 to TRBJ1-1, with D perhaps TRBD1 (5 bases). Trimming shortened V by 5 bases and J by 6 bases, and 17 bases separated the two germline ends. The CDR3 spans 14 residues. Looked up from germline, CDR1 is SGHNT and CDR2 is YYREEE (reference sequence). The CDR3 loop is CASSSGPLGSEAFF. In nucleotides, the CDR3 is TGTGCCAGCAGTTCAGGGCCTCTGGGGTCTGAAGCTTTCTTT.

The chain carries TRBV27 and TRBJ1-3, with 7 bases matching TRBD1. The trim removed 5 bases at V and 4 bases at J, leaving 17 bases unmatched. In germline, CDR1 is MNHEY, CDR2 SMNVEV (reference sequence). The CDR3 runs 18 residues. The CDR3 loop is CASSRLGVRQGLGNTIYF. The CDR3 DNA reads TGTGCCAGCAGTAGATTAGGGGTACGACAGGGCCTCGGAAACACCATATATTTT.

The chain has TRBV11-2 and TRBJ2-1, with D unclear. Germline CDR1 reads SGHAT; CDR2 reads FQNNGV. The CDR3 contains 14 residues. The V and J ends lost 9 bases and 3 bases respectively, with 15 bases between them. CDR3 region: CASGPAILYNEQFF. As DNA, the CDR3 is TGTGCCAGTGGACCCGCCATACTCTACAATGAGCAGTTCTTC.

The chain recombines TRBV15 with TRBJ1-4, with 7 nucleotides matching TRBD1. Trimming at V came to 5 bases and at J to 0 bases, leaving 6 bases not matched to a gene. The CDR3 length is 16 residues. In germline, CDR1 is LNHNV, CDR2 YYDKDF (reference sequence). The CDR3 sequence is CATSRQGFATNEKLFF. The CDR3 DNA sequence: TGTGCCACCAGCCGACAGGGATTTGCAACTAATGAAAAACTGTTTTTT.

Written as DNA, the CDR3 is TGTGCCAGCAGCGCAGGACAGGGCACAGATACGCAGTATTTT. Amino acids: CASSAGQGTDTQYF. The genes are TRBV9 and TRBJ2-3; 7 bases are a match to TRBD1. The CDR3 is 14 residues long. Trimming at V came to 3 bases and at J to 1 base, leaving 2 bases not matched to a gene. CDR1 SGDLS and CDR2 YYNGEE come from the germline V gene.

This chain uses TRBV27 with TRBJ1-2; TRBD1 aligns across 7 bases. Germline lookup yields CDR1 MNHEY and CDR2 SMNVEV (reference sequence). The junction had 13 bases not matched to a gene; V was cut back by 0 bases and J by 6 bases. This CDR3 is 17 amino acids long. This CDR3 is CASSLSPGQIPFNGYTF. The CDR3 coding sequence is TGTGCCAGCAGTTTATCTCCGGGACAGATCCCGTTTAATGGCTACACCTTC.

The DNA of the CDR3 is TGTGCCAGCAGTGAATCCGGGGCCCGCTCTGGAAACACCATATATTTT. It encodes CASSESGARSGNTIYF. The chain joins TRBV6-1 to TRBJ1-3; tentative D call: TRBD1 (5 bases). V lost 2 bases and J 0 bases, leaving 11 bases between the germline ends. This CDR3 has 16 residues. Germline assignment: CDR1 MNHNS and CDR2 SASEGT.